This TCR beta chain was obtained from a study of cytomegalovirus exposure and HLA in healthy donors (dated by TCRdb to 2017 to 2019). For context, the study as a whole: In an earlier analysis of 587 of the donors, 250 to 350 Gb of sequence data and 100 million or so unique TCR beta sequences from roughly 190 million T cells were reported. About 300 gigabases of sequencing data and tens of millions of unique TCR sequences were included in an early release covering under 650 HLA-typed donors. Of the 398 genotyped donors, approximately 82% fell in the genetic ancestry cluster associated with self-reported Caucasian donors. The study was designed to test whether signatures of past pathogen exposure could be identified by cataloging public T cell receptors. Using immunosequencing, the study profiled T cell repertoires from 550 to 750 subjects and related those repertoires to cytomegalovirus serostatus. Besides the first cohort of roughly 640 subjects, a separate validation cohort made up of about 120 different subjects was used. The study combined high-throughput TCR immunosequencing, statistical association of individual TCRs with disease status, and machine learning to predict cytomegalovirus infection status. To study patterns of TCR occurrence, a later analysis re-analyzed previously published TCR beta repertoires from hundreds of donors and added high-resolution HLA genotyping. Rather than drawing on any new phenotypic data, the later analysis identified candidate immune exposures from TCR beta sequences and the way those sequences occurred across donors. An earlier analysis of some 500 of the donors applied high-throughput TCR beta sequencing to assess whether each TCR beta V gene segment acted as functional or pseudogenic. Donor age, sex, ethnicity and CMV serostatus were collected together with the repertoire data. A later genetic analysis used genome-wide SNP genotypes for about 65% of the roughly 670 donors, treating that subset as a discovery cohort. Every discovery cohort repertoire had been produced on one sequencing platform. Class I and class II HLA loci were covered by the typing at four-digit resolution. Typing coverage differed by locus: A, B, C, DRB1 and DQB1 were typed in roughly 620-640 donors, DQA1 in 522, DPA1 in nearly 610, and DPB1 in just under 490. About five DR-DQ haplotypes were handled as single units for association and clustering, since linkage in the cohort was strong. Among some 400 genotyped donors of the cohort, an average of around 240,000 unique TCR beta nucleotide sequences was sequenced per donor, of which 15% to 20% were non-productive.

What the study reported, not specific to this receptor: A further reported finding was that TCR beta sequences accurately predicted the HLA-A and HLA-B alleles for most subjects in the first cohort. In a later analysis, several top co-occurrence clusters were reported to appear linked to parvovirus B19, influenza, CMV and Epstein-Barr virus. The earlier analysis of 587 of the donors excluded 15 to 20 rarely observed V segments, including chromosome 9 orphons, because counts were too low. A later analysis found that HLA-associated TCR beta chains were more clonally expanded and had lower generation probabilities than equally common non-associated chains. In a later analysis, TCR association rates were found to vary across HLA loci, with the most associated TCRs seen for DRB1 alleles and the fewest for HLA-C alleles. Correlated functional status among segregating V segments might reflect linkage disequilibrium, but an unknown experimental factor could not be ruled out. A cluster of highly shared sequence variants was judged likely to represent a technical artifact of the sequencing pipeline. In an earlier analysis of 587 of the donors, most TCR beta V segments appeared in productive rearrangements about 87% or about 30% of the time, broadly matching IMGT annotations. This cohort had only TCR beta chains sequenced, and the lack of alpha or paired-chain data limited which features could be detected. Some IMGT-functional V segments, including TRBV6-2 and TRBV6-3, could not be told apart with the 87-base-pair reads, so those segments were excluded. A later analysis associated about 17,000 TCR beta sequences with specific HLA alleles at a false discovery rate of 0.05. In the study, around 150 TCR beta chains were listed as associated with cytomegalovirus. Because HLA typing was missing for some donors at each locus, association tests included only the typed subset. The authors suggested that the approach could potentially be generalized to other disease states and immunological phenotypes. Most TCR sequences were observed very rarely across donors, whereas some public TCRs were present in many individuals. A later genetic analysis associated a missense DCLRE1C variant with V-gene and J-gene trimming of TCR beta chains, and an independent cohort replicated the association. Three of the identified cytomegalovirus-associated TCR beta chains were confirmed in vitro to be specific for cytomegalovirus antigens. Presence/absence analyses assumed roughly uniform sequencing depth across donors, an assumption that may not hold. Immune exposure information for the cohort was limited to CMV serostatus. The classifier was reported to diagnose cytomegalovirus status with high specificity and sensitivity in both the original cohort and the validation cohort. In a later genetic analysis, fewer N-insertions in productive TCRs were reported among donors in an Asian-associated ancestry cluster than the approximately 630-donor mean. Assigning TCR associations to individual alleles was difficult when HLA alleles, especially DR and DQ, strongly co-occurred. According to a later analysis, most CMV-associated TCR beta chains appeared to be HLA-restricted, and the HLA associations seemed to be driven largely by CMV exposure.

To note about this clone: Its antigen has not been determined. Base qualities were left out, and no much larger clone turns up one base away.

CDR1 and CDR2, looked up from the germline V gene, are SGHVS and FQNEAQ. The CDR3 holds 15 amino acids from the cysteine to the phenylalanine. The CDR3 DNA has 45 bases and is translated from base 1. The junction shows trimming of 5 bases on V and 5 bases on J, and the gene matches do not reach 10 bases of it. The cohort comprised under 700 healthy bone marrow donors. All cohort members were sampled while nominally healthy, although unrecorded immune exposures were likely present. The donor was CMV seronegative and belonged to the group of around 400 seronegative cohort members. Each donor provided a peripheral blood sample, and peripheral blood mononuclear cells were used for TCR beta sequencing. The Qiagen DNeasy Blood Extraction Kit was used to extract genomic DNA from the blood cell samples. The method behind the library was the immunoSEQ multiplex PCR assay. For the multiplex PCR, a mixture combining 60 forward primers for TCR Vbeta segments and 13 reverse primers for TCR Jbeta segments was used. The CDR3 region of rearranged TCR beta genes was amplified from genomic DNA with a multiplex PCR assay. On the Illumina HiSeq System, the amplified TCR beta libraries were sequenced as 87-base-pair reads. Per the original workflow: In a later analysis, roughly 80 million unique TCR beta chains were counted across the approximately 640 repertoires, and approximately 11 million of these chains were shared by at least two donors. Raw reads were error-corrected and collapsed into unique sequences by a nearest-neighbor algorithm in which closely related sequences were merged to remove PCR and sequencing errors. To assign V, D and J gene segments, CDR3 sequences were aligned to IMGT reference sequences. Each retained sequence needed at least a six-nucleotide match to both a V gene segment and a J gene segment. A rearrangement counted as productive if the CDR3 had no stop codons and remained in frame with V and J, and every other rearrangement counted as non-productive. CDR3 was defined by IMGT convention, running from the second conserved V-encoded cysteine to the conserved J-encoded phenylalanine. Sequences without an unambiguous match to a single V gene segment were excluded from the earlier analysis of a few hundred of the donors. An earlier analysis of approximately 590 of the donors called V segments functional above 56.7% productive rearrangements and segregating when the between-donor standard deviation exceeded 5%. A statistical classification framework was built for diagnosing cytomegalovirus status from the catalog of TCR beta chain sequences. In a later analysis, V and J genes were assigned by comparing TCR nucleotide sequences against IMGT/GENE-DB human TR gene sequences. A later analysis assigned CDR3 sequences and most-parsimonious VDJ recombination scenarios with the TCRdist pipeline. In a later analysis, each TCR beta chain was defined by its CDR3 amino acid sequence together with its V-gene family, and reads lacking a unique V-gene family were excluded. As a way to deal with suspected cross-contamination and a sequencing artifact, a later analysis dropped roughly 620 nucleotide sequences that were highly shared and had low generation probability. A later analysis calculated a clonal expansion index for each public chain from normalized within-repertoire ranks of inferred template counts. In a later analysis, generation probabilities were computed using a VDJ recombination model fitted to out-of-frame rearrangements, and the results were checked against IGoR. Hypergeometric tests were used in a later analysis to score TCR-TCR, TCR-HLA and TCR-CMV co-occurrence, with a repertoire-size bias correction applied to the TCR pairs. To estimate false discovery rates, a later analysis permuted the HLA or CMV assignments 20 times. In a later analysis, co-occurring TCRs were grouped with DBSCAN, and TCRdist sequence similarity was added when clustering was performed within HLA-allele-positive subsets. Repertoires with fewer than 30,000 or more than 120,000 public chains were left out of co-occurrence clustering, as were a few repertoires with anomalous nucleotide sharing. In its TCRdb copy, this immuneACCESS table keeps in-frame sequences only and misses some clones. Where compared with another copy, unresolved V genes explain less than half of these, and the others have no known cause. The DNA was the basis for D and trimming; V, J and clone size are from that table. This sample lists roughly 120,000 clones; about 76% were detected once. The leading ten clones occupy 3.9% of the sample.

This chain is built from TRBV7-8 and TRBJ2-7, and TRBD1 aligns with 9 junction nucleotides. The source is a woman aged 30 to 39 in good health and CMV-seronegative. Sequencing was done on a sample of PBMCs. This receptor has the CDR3 CASSQRDREVDEQYF. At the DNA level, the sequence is TGTGCCAGCAGCCAAAGGGACAGGGAAGTTGACGAGCAGTACTTC.